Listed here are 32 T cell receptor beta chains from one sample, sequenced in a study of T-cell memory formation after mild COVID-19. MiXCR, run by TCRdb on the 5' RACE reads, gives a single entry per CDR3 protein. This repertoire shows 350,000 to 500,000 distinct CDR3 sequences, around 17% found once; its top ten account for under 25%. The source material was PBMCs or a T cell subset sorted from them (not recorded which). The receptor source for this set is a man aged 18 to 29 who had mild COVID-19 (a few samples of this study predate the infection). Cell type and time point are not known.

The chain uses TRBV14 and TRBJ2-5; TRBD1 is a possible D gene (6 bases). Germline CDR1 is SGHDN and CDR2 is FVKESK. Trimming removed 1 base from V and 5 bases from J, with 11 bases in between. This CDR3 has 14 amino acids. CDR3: CASSQGWGRETQYF. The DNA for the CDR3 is TGTGCCAGCAGCCAAGGCTGGGGGCGGGAGACCCAGTACTTC.

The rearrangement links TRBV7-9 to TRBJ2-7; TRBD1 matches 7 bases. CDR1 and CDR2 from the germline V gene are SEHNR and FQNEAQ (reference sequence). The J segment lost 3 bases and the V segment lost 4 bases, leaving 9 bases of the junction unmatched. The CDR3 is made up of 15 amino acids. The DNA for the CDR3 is TGTGCCAGCAGCTCCACAGGGGCGACGGTCTACGAGCAGTACTTC. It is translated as CASSSTGATVYEQYF. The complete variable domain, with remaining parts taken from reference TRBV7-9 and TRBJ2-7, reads DTGVSQNPRHKITKRGQNVTFRCDPISEHNRLYWYRQTLGQGPEFLTYFQNEAQLEKSRLLSDRFSAERPKGSFSTLEIQRTEQGDSAMYLCASSSTGATVYEQYFGPGTRLTVT.

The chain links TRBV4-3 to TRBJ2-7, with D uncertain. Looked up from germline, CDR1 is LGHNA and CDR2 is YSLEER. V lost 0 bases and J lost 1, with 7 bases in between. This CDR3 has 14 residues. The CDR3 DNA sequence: TGCGCCAGCAGCCAAGATTTGGGGTCCTACGAGCAGTACGTC. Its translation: CASSQDLGSYEQYV.

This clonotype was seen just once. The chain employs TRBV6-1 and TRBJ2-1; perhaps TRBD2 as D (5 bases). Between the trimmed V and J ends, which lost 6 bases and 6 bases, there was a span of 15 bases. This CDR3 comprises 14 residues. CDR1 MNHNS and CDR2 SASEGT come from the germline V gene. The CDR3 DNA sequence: TGTGCCAGCAGACCGGGATATCGGGGCAATGAGCAGTTCTTC. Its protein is CASRPGYRGNEQFF.

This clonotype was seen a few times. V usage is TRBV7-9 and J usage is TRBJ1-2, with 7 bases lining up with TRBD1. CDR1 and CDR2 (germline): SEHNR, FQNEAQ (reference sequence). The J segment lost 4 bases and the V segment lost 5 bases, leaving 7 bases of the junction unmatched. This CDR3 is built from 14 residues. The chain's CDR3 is CASSTGDGAYGYTF. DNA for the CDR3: TGTGCCAGCAGCACAGGGGACGGGGCCTATGGCTACACCTTC.

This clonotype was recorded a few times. For the CDR3, the DNA is TGTGCCAGCAGCTTAGAGCCAGCTGTCCCCTACGAGCAGTACGTC. Its translation is CASSLEPAVPYEQYV. The chain recombines TRBV7-8 with TRBJ2-7; no clear D gene. The CDR3 is 15 residues long. The V end was cut by 1 base, the J end by 2 bases, with 12 bases between. Germline V gene data show CDR1 as SGHVS and CDR2 as FQNEAQ.

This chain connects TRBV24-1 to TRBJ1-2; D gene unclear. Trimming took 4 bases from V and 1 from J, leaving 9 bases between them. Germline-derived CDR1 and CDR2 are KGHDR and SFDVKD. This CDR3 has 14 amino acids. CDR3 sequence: CATSEAGYNYGYTF. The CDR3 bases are TGTGCCACCAGTGAAGCAGGTTATAACTATGGCTACACCTTC.

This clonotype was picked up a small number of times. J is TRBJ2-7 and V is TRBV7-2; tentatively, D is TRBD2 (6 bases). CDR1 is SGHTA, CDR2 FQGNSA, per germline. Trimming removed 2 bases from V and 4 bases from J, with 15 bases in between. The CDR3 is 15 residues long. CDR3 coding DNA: TGTGCCAGCAGCTTATTCCTAGGGACTTCTTACGAGCAGTACGTC. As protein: CASSLFLGTSYEQYV.

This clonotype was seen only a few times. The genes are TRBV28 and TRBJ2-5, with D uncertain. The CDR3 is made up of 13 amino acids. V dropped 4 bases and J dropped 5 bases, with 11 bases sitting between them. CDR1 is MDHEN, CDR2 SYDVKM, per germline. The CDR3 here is CASSSHQVETQYF. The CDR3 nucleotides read TGTGCCAGCAGTTCACACCAAGTCGAGACCCAGTACTTC.

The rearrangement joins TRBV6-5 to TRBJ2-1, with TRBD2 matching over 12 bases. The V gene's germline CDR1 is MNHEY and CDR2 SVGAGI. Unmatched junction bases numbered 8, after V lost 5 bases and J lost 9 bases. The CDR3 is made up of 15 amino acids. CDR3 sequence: CASSKLAGGPGEQFF. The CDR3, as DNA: TGTGCCAGCAGTAAACTAGCGGGGGGCCCGGGTGAGCAGTTCTTC.

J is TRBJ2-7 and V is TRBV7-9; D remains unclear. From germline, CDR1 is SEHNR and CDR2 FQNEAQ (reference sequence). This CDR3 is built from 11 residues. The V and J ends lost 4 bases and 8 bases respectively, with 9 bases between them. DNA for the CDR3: TGTGCCAGCAGCTCACAGACACAGCAGTACTTC. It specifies CASSSQTQQYF.

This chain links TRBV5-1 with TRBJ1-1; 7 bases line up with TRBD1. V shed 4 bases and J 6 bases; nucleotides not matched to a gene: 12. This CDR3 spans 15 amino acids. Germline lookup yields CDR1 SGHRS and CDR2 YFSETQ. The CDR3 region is CASSPQVRGQAEAFF. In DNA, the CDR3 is TGCGCCAGCAGCCCCCAGGTTAGGGGGCAGGCTGAAGCTTTCTTT.

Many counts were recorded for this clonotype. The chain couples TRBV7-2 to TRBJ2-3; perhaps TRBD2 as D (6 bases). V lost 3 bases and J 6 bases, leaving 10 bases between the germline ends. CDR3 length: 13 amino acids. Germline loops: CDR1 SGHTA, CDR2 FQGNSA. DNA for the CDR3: TGTGCCAGCAGCTTTGAAACTAGCGATACGCAGTATTTT. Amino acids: CASSFETSDTQYF.

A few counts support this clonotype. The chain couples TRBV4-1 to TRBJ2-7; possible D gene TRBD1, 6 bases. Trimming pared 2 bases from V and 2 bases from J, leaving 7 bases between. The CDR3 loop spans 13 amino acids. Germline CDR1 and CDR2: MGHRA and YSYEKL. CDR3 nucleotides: TGCGCCAGCAGCCAAAGGACAGCCTACGAGCAGTACTTC. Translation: CASSQRTAYEQYF.

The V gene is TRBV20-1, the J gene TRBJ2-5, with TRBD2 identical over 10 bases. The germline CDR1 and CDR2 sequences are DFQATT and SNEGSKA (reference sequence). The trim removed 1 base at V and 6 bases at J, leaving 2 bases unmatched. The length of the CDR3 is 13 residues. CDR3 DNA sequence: TGCAGTGCTAGAGTACTAGCGGGAAAGACCCAGTACTTC. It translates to CSARVLAGKTQYF.

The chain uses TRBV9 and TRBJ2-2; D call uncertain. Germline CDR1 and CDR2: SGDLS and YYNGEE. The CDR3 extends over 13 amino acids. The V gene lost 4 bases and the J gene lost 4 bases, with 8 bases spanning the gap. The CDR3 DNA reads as TGTGCCAGCAGCCCCCCGCGCACCGGGGAGCTGTTTTTT. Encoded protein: CASSPPRTGELFF.

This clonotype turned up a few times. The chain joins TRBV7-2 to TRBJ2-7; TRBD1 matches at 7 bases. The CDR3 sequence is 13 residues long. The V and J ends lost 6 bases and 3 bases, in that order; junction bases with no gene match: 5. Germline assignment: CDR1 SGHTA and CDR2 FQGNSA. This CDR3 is CASSTGEGYEQYF. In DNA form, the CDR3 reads TGTGCCAGCAGTACAGGGGAAGGCTACGAGCAGTACTTC.

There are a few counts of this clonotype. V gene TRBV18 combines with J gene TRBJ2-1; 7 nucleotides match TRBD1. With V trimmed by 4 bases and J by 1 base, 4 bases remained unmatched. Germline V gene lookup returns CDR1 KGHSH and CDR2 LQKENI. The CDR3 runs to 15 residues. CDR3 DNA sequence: TGTGCCAGCTCACGGGTACAGGGGTCCTACAATGAGCAGTTCTTC. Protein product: CASSRVQGSYNEQFF.

CDR3: CASSVEPGANVLTF. As DNA, the CDR3 is TGTGCCAGCAGCGTAGAGCCAGGGGCCAACGTCCTGACTTTC. V is TRBV9 and J is TRBJ2-6; D remains ambiguous. The CDR3 sequence is 14 residues long. V lost 0 bases and J 4 bases, leaving 5 bases between the germline ends. CDR1 is SGDLS and CDR2 is YYNGEE in the germline V gene.

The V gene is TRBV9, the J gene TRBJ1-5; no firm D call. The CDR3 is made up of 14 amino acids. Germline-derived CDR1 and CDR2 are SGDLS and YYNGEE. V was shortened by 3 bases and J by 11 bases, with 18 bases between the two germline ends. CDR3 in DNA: TGTGCCAGCAGCGAAACCGGCAACCCCCGGTCCCAGCATTTT. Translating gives CASSETGNPRSQHF.

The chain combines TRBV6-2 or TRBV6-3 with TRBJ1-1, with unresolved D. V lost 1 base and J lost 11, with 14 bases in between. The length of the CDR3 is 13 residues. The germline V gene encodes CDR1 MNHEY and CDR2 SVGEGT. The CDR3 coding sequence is TGTGCCAGCAGTTACTGGACCGCGTCTCGGGCTTTCTTT. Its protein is CASSYWTASRAFF.

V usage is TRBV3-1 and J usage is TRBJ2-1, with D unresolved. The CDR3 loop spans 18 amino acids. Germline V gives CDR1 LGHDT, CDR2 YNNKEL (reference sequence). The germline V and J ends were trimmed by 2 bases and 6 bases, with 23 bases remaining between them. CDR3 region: CASSQWVSEVIIINEQFF. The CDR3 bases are TGTGCCAGCAGCCAATGGGTCAGCGAGGTCATCATAATCAATGAGCAGTTCTTC.

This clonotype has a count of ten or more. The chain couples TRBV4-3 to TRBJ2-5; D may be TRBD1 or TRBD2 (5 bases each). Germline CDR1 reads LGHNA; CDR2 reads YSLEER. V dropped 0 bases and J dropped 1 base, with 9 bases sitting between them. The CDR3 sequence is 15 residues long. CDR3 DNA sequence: TGCGCCAGCAGCCAAGAGGGGACCAGCCAAGAGACCCAGTACTTC. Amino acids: CASSQEGTSQETQYF.

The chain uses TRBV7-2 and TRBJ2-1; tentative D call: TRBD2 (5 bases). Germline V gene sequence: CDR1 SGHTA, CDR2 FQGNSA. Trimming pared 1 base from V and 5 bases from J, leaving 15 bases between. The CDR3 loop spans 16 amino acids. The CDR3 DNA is TGTGCCAGCAGCTTAGATTGGGCGAGGAGGAACAATGAGCAGTTCTTC. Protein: CASSLDWARRNNEQFF.

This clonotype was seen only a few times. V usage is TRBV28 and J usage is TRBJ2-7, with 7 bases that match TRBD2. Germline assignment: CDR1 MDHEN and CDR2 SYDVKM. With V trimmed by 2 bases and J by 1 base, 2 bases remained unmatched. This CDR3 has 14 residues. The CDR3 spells CASSLPSGSYEQYF. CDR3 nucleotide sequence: TGTGCCAGCAGTTTACCTAGCGGATCCTACGAGCAGTACTTC.

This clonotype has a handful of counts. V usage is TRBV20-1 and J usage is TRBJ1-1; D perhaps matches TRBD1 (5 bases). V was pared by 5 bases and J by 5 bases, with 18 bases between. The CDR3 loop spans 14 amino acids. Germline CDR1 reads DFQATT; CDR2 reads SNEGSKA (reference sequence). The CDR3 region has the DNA TGCAGTGCTCAGAGCTCAGGGCGGTGGACTGAAGCTTTCTTT. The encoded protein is CSAQSSGRWTEAFF.

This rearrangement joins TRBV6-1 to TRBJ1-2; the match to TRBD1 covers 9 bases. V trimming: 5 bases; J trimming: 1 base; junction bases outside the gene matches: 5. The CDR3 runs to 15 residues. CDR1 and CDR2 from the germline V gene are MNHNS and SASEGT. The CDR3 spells CASSRGTGLNYGYTF. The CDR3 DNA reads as TGTGCCAGCAGTAGGGGGACAGGGCTTAACTATGGCTACACCTTC.

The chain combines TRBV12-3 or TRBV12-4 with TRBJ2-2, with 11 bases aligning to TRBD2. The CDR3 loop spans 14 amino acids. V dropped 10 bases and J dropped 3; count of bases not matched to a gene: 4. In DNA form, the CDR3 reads TGTGCCACCGGACTAGCGGGCTACACCGGGGAGCTGTTTTTT. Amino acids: CATGLAGYTGELFF.

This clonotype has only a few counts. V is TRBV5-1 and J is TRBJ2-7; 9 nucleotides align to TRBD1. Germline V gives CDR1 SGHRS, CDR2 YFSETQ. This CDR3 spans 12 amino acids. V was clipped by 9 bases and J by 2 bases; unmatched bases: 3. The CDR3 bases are TGCGCCACTCGGGACAGGGCCTACGAGCAGTACGTC. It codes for CATRDRAYEQYV.

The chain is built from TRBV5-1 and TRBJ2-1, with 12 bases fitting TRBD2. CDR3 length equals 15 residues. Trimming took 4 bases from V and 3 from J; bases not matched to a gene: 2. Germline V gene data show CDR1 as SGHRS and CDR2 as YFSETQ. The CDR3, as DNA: TGCGCCAGCAGCATGACTAGCGGGAGCTACAATGAGCAGTTCTTC. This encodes CASSMTSGSYNEQFF.

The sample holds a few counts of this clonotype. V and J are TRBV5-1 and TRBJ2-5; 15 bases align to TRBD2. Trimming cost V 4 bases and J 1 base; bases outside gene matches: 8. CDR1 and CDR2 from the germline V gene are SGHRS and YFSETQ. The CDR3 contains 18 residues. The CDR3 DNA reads TGCGCCAGCAGCCCCCAGGGGACTAGCGGGGGGCCCCAAGAGACCCAGTACTTC. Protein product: CASSPQGTSGGPQETQYF.

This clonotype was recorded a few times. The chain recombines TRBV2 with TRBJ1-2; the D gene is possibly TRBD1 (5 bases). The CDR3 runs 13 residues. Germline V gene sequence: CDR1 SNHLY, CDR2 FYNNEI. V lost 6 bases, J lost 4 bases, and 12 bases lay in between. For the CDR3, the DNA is TGTGCCAGCAGACAGGAGGGACGCTATGGCTACACCTTC. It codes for CASRQEGRYGYTF.